This T cell receptor beta chain was captured in a study of CD8 T cells in Susac syndrome. Germline V CDR1 and CDR2: MDHEN, SYDVKM. The CDR3 runs 14 residues. The germline V and J ends were trimmed by 3 bases and 7 bases, with 13 bases remaining between them. Stable or active relapsing-remitting multiple sclerosis, untreated and meeting revised McDonald criteria, defined the controls. The CD8+ and CD4+ T cells were isolated magnetically using a negative isolation approach, whereas the TEMRA cells were enriched by FACS. It was with random hexamers that 0.5 to 1 ug RNA was reverse transcribed. Amplification of TCR beta CDR3 was carried out by immunoSEQ multiplex PCR, which covered 54 Vbeta and 13 Jbeta segments. TCRdb independently ran MiXCR on the immunoSEQ multiplex PCR reads; one entry per CDR3 protein. The sample yields 120,000 or so distinct CDR3 sequences, approximately 93% seen once.

The chain is built from TRBV28 and TRBJ2-1, with a possible D match to TRBD2 (6 bases). The TCR sequence derives from a human donor with multiple sclerosis. The sample consisted of CD4+ T cells from PBMCs. The CDR3: CASSFAGSKNEQFF. DNA for the CDR3: TGTGCCAGCAGTTTCGCGGGGAGTAAAAATGAGCAGTTCTTC.